The 24 T cell receptor beta chains given below trace back to one sample, sequenced in a study of breast tumors, draining lymph nodes, adjacent tissues. The lymph nodes were axillary draining lymph nodes from breast cancer patients. MiXCR, run by TCRdb on the multiplex PCR reads, gives a single entry per CDR3 protein. The table has more than 100,000 distinct CDR3 sequences, about a fifth seen once. Sequenced: axillary lymph node tissue. The receptors shown here come from a female donor with breast cancer. Some clones in this sample may be carry-over from other donors' samples.

Details on this clonotype: Its ends do not fully match the called genes, so a read error is possible. This chain connects TRBV5-6 to TRBJ2-1; no definite D call. The CDR3 totals 18 residues. Germline loops: CDR1 SGHDT, CDR2 YYEEEE. CDR3 sequence (DNA): TGTGCCAGCAGCTTCGATTTTCGGCGCTCAAGCTCCTACAATGAGCAGTCCTTC. This translates into CASSFDFRRSSSYNEQSF.

As for this clonotype: This may arise from a read error, as a much more abundant clone is one base away. The V gene is TRBV9, the J gene TRBJ2-1, with a weak D call TRBD1 (8 bases). Germline CDR1 reads SGDLS; CDR2 reads YYNGEE. The CDR3 is 13 amino acids. V was trimmed by 4 bases and J by 9 bases, leaving 14 bases between them. The CDR3 is CASSIQGGSEQFF. The CDR3 DNA sequence: TGTGCCAGCAGCATACAGGGGGGGAGTGAGCAGTTCTTC.

This clonotype was observed many times. The gene calls are TRBV7-9 and TRBJ2-1, with 7 bases aligning to TRBD2. J gave up 9 bases and V 5 bases, and 7 bases lay outside the gene matches. This CDR3 contains 13 residues. The germline V gene has CDR1 SEHNR and CDR2 FQNEAQ (reference sequence). For the CDR3, the DNA is TGTGCCAGCAGCCGGACTAGTCTCGGTGAGCAGTTCTTC. Translated, it gives CASSRTSLGEQFF.

This clonotype showed up many times. The gene calls are TRBV12-3 or TRBV12-4 and TRBJ2-5; 12 bases are shared with TRBD2. V shed 8 bases, J shed 4 bases, and the junction held 11 bases outside the gene matches. The CDR3 sequence is 16 residues long. The CDR3 reads CASGHLAGGPLETQYF. The DNA for the CDR3 is TGTGCCAGCGGGCACCTAGCGGGAGGGCCTTTAGAGACCCAGTACTTC.

Points on this clonotype: It may be a read error: a sequence one base away is much more abundant. The conserved phenylalanine or tryptophan normally closing the CDR3 is absent here, so this likely arose from a read error. The rearrangement joins TRBV5-4 to TRBJ2-3, with 7 bases fitting TRBD1. Trimming cost V 5 bases and J 2 bases; bases outside gene matches: 2. The CDR3 totals 13 residues. From germline, CDR1 is SGHNT and CDR2 YYREEE (reference sequence). The CDR3 DNA is TGTGCCAGCAGTACAGGGGCCACAGATACGCAGTATCTT. This encodes CASSTGATDTQYL.

The chain couples TRBV19 to TRBJ1-2; D not certain. The CDR3 extends over 13 amino acids. Trimming removed 4 bases at V and 5 bases at J, with 11 bases between. Germline lookup yields CDR1 LNHDA and CDR2 SQIVND (reference sequence). The CDR3 loop reads CASSSVPSYGYTF. The CDR3 region has the DNA TGTGCCAGTAGTAGTGTTCCCTCGTATGGCTACACCTTC.

This clonotype was recorded many times. The rearrangement joins TRBV7-6 to TRBJ2-7, with a possible D match to TRBD1 (5 bases). The CDR3 covers 15 residues. Germline V CDR1 and CDR2: SGHVS, FNYEAQ. V shed 5 bases and J shed 3 bases, with 17 bases lying between them. CDR3 protein: CASSPQGDRVYEQYF. In DNA, the CDR3 is TGTGCCAGCAGCCCCCAAGGGGATAGGGTCTACGAGCAGTACTTC.

This clonotype was seen at least ten times. CDR3 in DNA: TGTGCCATCAAACGACTAGCGGGAGGGCCTGAAACCGGGGAGCTGTTTTTT. Its translation is CAIKRLAGGPETGELFF. The chain links TRBV10-3 to TRBJ2-2; 14 bases line up with TRBD2. V trimming: 7 bases; J trimming: 5 bases; junction bases outside the gene matches: 9. The CDR3 is 17 amino acids. CDR1 and CDR2 (germline): ENHRY, SYGVKD.

This clonotype appeared many times. This chain connects TRBV20-1 to TRBJ2-5, with 11 bases identical to TRBD2. The germline gives CDR1 DFQATT, CDR2 SNEGSKA (reference sequence). This CDR3 is 14 amino acids long. Unmatched junction bases numbered 4, after V lost 3 bases and J lost 4 bases. This CDR3 is CSARGGLAAETQYF. In DNA, the CDR3 is TGCAGTGCTAGGGGGGGACTAGCGGCAGAGACCCAGTACTTC.

This clonotype has at least ten counts. J is TRBJ2-5 and V is TRBV12-3 or TRBV12-4; the match to TRBD2 covers 12 bases. V dropped 6 bases and J dropped 5; count of bases not matched to a gene: 13. The CDR3 runs 17 residues. The CDR3 loop is CASSPQTSGSGRETQYF. CDR3 DNA sequence: TGTGCCAGCAGCCCCCAGACTAGCGGGAGTGGGAGGGAGACCCAGTACTTC.

The sample holds a few counts of this clonotype. This chain joins TRBV5-6 and TRBJ2-3; 7 bases line up with TRBD2. J gave up 8 bases and V 0 bases, and 3 bases lay outside the gene matches. The V gene's germline CDR1 is SGHDT and CDR2 YYEEEE. This CDR3 is built from 13 residues. CDR3 residues: CASSLGLAGTQYF. The CDR3 DNA is TGTGCCAGCAGCTTGGGACTAGCCGGTACGCAGTATTTT.

As to this clonotype: A much more abundant neighbour one base away suggests this may be a read error. The J gene is TRBJ2-7, the V gene TRBV9; D is perhaps TRBD1 (5 bases). V gave up 4 bases and J gave up 3 bases, with 14 bases separating them. The CDR3 has 14 residues. The germline CDR1 and CDR2 sequences are SGDLS and YYNGEE. CDR3 amino acids: CASSTDSNVYEQYF. The CDR3 DNA follows: TGTGCCAGCAGCACTGACAGCAATGTCTACGAGCAGTACTTC.

This clonotype was seen many times. The chain uses TRBV5-8 and TRBJ2-7; D unclear. V gave up 4 bases and J gave up 3 bases, with 11 bases separating them. This CDR3 spans 13 amino acids. Germline values: CDR1 SGHTS, CDR2 YDEGEE. The CDR3 reads CASSPGLGYEQYF. CDR3 nucleotides: TGTGCCAGCAGCCCCGGGCTGGGCTACGAGCAGTACTTC.

A remark on this clonotype: This CDR3 fails to terminate in the conserved phenylalanine or tryptophan, so it likely reflects a read error. The rearrangement links TRBV28 to TRBJ2-1; 9 bases fit TRBD2. V gave up 2 bases and J gave up 6 bases; unmatched junction bases: 8. CDR1 is MDHEN, CDR2 SYDVKM, per germline. This CDR3 spans 16 amino acids. CDR3 DNA: TGTGCCAGCAGTTTAGGCTTGGGACTAGCAGGCAATGAGCAGTTCCTC. Translated, it gives CASSLGLGLAGNEQFL.

This clonotype was observed a handful of times. The chain is built from TRBV25-1 and TRBJ1-5; D gene ambiguous. CDR3 length: 13 amino acids. CDR1 is MGHDK, CDR2 SYGVNS, per germline. Trimming cost V 3 bases and J 4 bases, with 7 bases left between them. DNA for the CDR3: TGTGCCAGCAGTGACAGCCCTAATCAGCCCCAGCATTTT. Protein: CASSDSPNQPQHF.

This clonotype has ten or more counts. This rearrangement joins TRBV6-6 to TRBJ2-1; 7 positions agree with TRBD2. With V trimmed by 5 bases and J by 4 bases, 5 bases remained unmatched. The CDR3 length is 14 residues. Per the germline V gene, CDR1 is MNHNY and CDR2 is SVGAGI (reference sequence). The CDR3 protein is CASSRGRLYNEQFF. CDR3 bases: TGTGCCAGCAGTCGCGGGAGATTGTACAATGAGCAGTTCTTC.

Points on this clonotype: This sequence may be a read error, since a much larger clone differs from it by one base. The chain employs TRBV12-3 or TRBV12-4 and TRBJ2-2; 10 bases align to TRBD2. This CDR3 is built from 14 residues. After removal of 6 bases from V and 4 bases from J, the junction contained 2 bases not matched to a gene. The DNA for the CDR3 is TGTGCCAGCAGGGTAGCGGGAGGCACCGGGGAGCTGTTTTTT. This codes for CASRVAGGTGELFF.

Points on this clonotype: A read error is possible here, since a much larger clone lies one base away. V and J are TRBV7-3 and TRBJ2-2, with D possibly TRBD2 on 5 matching bases. There are 15 residues in the CDR3. V lost 2 bases to trimming and J lost 4 bases, with 11 bases between them. Germline assignment: CDR1 SGHTA and CDR2 FQGTGA. CDR3 DNA sequence: TGTGCCAGCAGCTTACGAGTCGGGATCACCGGGGAGCTGTTTTTT. This sequence encodes CASSLRVGITGELFF.

This clonotype was found many times. This chain joins TRBV20-1 and TRBJ2-2; perhaps TRBD1 as D (6 bases). This CDR3 has 19 amino acids. V was cut by 1 base and J by 2 bases, with 23 bases left in between. CDR1 and CDR2 (germline): DFQATT, SNEGSKA (reference sequence). For the CDR3, the DNA is TGCAGTGCTAGAGCCCGGACGCGGCCGACAGGACTCAACACCGGGGAGCTGTTTTTT. The encoded protein is CSARARTRPTGLNTGELFF.

This clonotype showed up many times. The V gene is TRBV15, the J gene TRBJ2-3, with D hard to call. CDR3 length: 14 amino acids. V was shortened by 1 base and J by 2 bases, with 7 bases between the two germline ends. Germline V gene lookup returns CDR1 LNHNV and CDR2 YYDKDF (reference sequence). In DNA, the CDR3 is TGTGCCACCAGCAGAGCCGGGTACACAGATACGCAGTATTTT. Translated: CATSRAGYTDTQYF.

The V gene is TRBV30, the J gene TRBJ1-5; D is uncertain. Germline V gene lookup returns CDR1 GTSNPN and CDR2 SVGIG (reference sequence). Trimming took 1 base from V and 4 from J, leaving 8 bases between them. The CDR3 runs 13 residues. CDR3 sequence reads: CAWSGRSNQPQHF. CDR3 nucleotide sequence: TGTGCCTGGAGTGGGAGGAGTAATCAGCCCCAGCATTTT.

This clonotype was found many times. The rearrangement joins TRBV19 to TRBJ2-7, with 10 positions matching TRBD2. This CDR3 has 15 amino acids. Germline-derived CDR1 and CDR2 are LNHDA and SQIVND (reference sequence). Unmatched junction bases numbered 8, after V lost 7 bases and J lost 2 bases. The CDR3 spells CASTPTLAGTYEQYF. In DNA, the CDR3 is TGTGCCAGTACCCCTACACTAGCGGGGACCTACGAGCAGTACTTC.

This clonotype came up many times. The genes are TRBV25-1 and TRBJ1-3; the D gene is possibly TRBD1 (6 bases). Per germline, CDR1 MGHDK and CDR2 SYGVNS. V was cut by 4 bases and J by 0 bases, with 13 bases left in between. The length of the CDR3 is 16 residues. This chain's CDR3 is CASSAQGGYSGNTIYF. In DNA form, the CDR3 reads TGTGCCAGCAGTGCACAGGGAGGGTACTCTGGAAACACCATATATTTT.

Turning to this clonotype: It may be a read error: a sequence one base away is much more abundant. The V gene is TRBV2, the J gene TRBJ2-1; a possible D gene is TRBD1 (6 bases). Trimming took off 7 bases at V and 15 bases at J, with 19 bases between the two ends. Germline CDR1 reads SNHLY; CDR2 reads FYNNEI. The CDR3 is 12 amino acids. In nucleotides, the CDR3 is TGTGCCAGCATTGAGGGAGCACAGGGACCGTTCTTC. This translates into CASIEGAQGPFF.